This is a list of T cell receptor beta chains from one sample in a study of T cells in Graves' hyperthyroidism and ophthalmopathy. TCRdb redid the calling of the multiplex PCR reads with MiXCR, one entry per CDR3 protein. The data hold about 700,000 distinct CDR3 sequences, with just under 45% observed a single time. Sequenced input: peripheral blood or thyroid tissue (not recorded which). All receptors derive from an adult man with Graves' disease, either hyperthyroidism or ophthalmopathy (not recorded which). CDR3s include the opening cysteine and the closing phenylalanine or tryptophan. A D gene is named only where the DNA matches it firmly. Expanded clones are given a class, and other clones once, few, many or no size at all.

CDR3nt	CDR3aa	v_gene	j_gene	len	d_gene	abundance
TGCAGCGTTGGCAGGGTCCCTGAAGCGGGGGCAACAGATACGCAGTATTTT	CSVGRVPEAGATDTQYF	TRBV29-1	TRBJ2-3	17	TRBD2	NA
TGTGCCAGCAGGGGTAGTCCACGGGATGGCTACACCTTC	CASRGSPRDGYTF	TRBV12-3/TRBV12-4	TRBJ1-2	13	NA	NA
TGTGCCAGCAGCCCGCGGGGCCTCTCTGGAAACACCATATATTTT	CASSPRGLSGNTIYF	TRBV13	TRBJ1-3	15	NA	few
TGTGCCAGCAGCCAGCAACCCTCTGGAAACACCATATATTTT	CASSQQPSGNTIYF	TRBV6-2/TRBV6-3	TRBJ1-3	14	NA	NA
TGTGCCAGCAGCTCCGGGATAGGGAGCAATCAGCCCCAGCATTTT	CASSSGIGSNQPQHF	TRBV11-1	TRBJ1-5	15	NA	NA
TGTGCCATCAGTGATCAGGTACTAGCAGGCGGTCAGCCCCAGCATTTT	CAISDQVLAGGQPQHF	TRBV10-3	TRBJ1-5	16	NA	few
TGTGCCAGTAGTATAGGACATGGCTACACCTTC	CASSIGHGYTF	TRBV19	TRBJ1-2	11	NA	many
TGTGCCAGCAGTTACGTTCAGGGTAGCAATCAGCCCCAGCATTTT	CASSYVQGSNQPQHF	TRBV6-1	TRBJ1-5	15	NA	few
TGTGCCAGCAGTGGCGGAGGAGTCCAGCCCCAGCATTTT	CASSGGGVQPQHF	TRBV28	TRBJ1-5	13	NA	NA
TGTGCCAGCAGTGGCCCAGGGGATCGCTATGGCTACACCTTC	CASSGPGDRYGYTF	TRBV25-1	TRBJ1-2	14	NA	NA
TGTGCCAGCTGGGCACCGGGACGGGTCAATCAGCCCCAGCATTTT	CASWAPGRVNQPQHF	TRBV2	TRBJ1-5	15	NA	few
TGTGCCAGTACCCCCGTCGGGCAGTACAATCAGCCCCAGCATTTT	CASTPVGQYNQPQHF	TRBV19	TRBJ1-5	15	NA	many
TGTGCCAGCAGTCCCCCCCGTTTGGCTAACTATGGCTACACCTTC	CASSPPRLANYGYTF	TRBV28	TRBJ1-2	15	NA	few
TGCAGCGTATCAGGGGGCGGTCAGCCCCAGCATTTT	CSVSGGGQPQHF	TRBV29-1	TRBJ1-5	12	TRBD1	NA
TGTGCCAGCCATGCTAGCTATAATTCACCCCTCCACTTT	CASHASYNSPLHF	TRBV7-2	TRBJ1-6	13	NA	NA
TGTGCCATCAGCCTGGACAGACCTTATAATTCACCCCTCCACTTT	CAISLDRPYNSPLHF	TRBV10-3	TRBJ1-6	15	NA	NA
TGCGCCAGCAGCTTCCAGGGTTCCGGTGGCTATGGCTACACCTTC	CASSFQGSGGYGYTF	TRBV5-1	TRBJ1-2	15	NA	NA
TGTGCCAGCAGTACCGAGACAGGGAAGGATTCACCCCTCCACTTT	CASSTETGKDSPLHF	TRBV6-6	TRBJ1-6	15	TRBD1	NA
TGTGCCAGCAGCGGCCGGGACAGTGGCGAGCAGTACTTC	CASSGRDSGEQYF	TRBV11-2	TRBJ2-7	13	TRBD1	NA
TGTGCCAGCAGTTACGGACAGGGCACAGGGTATGGCTACACCTTC	CASSYGQGTGYGYTF	TRBV6-2/TRBV6-3	TRBJ1-2	15	TRBD1	few
TGTGCCAGCAGGGGTGGGGGGGCAGGTCAGCCCCAGCATTTT	CASRGGGAGQPQHF	TRBV6-1	TRBJ1-5	14	NA	NA
TGTGCCAGCAGCTTATTGCGGACGGAGCCCCAGCATTTT	CASSLLRTEPQHF	TRBV7-2	TRBJ1-5	13	NA	many
TGTGCCAGTAGTACCCCAGCGGGAGGATTGAACGAGCAGTACTTC	CASSTPAGGLNEQYF	TRBV19	TRBJ2-7	15	TRBD2	few
TGTGCCAGCAGAGCCCAGGGGGGCGCCTATGAAAAACTGTTTTTT	CASRAQGGAYEKLFF	TRBV12-3/TRBV12-4	TRBJ1-4	15	TRBD1	NA
TGTGCCATCAGTGAGGGACAGGGGACTTACGAGCAGTACTTC	CAISEGQGTYEQYF	TRBV10-3	TRBJ2-7	14	TRBD1	many
TGTGCCAGCAGCTTATATGTCGGGACAGAGAGCAATCAGCCCCAGCATTTT	CASSLYVGTESNQPQHF	TRBV7-8	TRBJ1-5	17	TRBD1	NA
TGTGCCAGCAGTGTTGGGACAGGGACCTACGAGCAGTACTTC	CASSVGTGTYEQYF	TRBV2	TRBJ2-7	14	TRBD1	many
TGTGCCACCAGTGGGACCGGCGCAACTAATGAAAAACTGTTTTTT	CATSGTGATNEKLFF	TRBV24-1	TRBJ1-4	15	NA	NA
TGCAGCGTTGACGGACAGGGTATAAACTATGGCTACACCTTC	CSVDGQGINYGYTF	TRBV29-1	TRBJ1-2	14	TRBD1	many
TGTGCCAGCAGCCATCTTCCGGGACAGAGACTAAATGAAAAACTGTTTTTT	CASSHLPGQRLNEKLFF	TRBV9	TRBJ1-4	17	TRBD1	NA
TGCAGTGCTAGAGATCCCCTGGAGGCACGCTGGAACACTGAAGCTTTCTTT	CSARDPLEARWNTEAFF	TRBV20-1	TRBJ1-1	17	NA	NA
TGTGCCAGCAGCTGGGGACAACCGGGACCAGAGACCCAGTACTTC	CASSWGQPGPETQYF	TRBV5-4	TRBJ2-5	15	NA	NA
TGTGCCAGCAGTAATCCCGTGACCCCAGGAACTGAAGCTTTCTTT	CASSNPVTPGTEAFF	TRBV7-9	TRBJ1-1	15	NA	NA
TGTGCCAGCAGTGTCAGGGTTATGAACACTGAAGCTTTCTTT	CASSVRVMNTEAFF	TRBV7-9	TRBJ1-1	14	NA	NA
TGTGCCAGCAGCTCGACGGGGTTTGGGGGGGACTATGGCTACACCTTC	CASSSTGFGGDYGYTF	TRBV7-8	TRBJ1-2	16	NA	NA
TGCAGTGCTAGAGATGGGGCTAGCGGGGGATCCTACGAGCAGTACTTC	CSARDGASGGSYEQYF	TRBV20-1	TRBJ2-7	16	TRBD2	few
TGTGCCAGCAGCCACGGTACAGCCTACGAGCAGTACTTC	CASSHGTAYEQYF	TRBV7-8	TRBJ2-7	13	NA	few
TGTGCCAGTAGCAAACTGCCAGGGGTTATCGTTGAAGCTTTCTTT	CASSKLPGVIVEAFF	TRBV19	TRBJ1-1	15	NA	NA
TGCGCCAGCAGCTTGGACGGGGGGCAGGATCGGCCCCAGCATTTT	CASSLDGGQDRPQHF	TRBV5-1	TRBJ1-5	15	NA	NA
TGTGCCAGCAGTGAATTGGGGTACTACGAGCAGTACTTC	CASSELGYYEQYF	TRBV25-1	TRBJ2-7	13	NA	NA
TGTGCCACCAGTGACCCCCGAGGGGGGCCCGGGGAGCTGTTTTTT	CATSDPRGGPGELFF	TRBV24-1	TRBJ2-2	15	NA	NA
TGTGCCAGCAGCTTAGTTACCAGCGTGAACACTGAAGCTTTCTTT	CASSLVTSVNTEAFF	TRBV7-9	TRBJ1-1	15	NA	few
TGCAGTGTTCCACCCGGGACAACCTCCTACGAGCAGTACTTC	CSVPPGTTSYEQYF	TRBV20-1	TRBJ2-7	14	NA	NA
TGTGCCAGCAGCGTCGGGTCGGGGATCGAAGAGACCCAGTACTTC	CASSVGSGIEETQYF	TRBV7-9	TRBJ2-5	15	NA	NA
TGTGCCAGCAGTGAAAAGCGGGGACTGGGCTACACCTTC	CASSEKRGLGYTF	TRBV10-3	TRBJ1-2	13	NA	few
TGTGCCAGCAGCCTAGGGACAGCCTTGGGCTATGGCTACACCTTC	CASSLGTALGYGYTF	TRBV7-9	TRBJ1-2	15	TRBD1	few
TGTGCCAGCATGACAGCCGGGGAAGCTTTCTTT	CASMTAGEAFF	TRBV7-2	TRBJ1-1	11	NA	NA
TGTGCCAGGGAACAGAACTATGGCTACACCTTC	CAREQNYGYTF	TRBV2	TRBJ1-2	11	NA	NA
TGTGCCAGCAGCCCGGGACAGGCGGGGGAAAAACTGTTTTTT	CASSPGQAGEKLFF	TRBV7-9	TRBJ1-4	14	TRBD1	many
TGTGCCAGCAGCGCAAGGACAGGGAGCGCCGGGGAGCTGTTTTTT	CASSARTGSAGELFF	TRBV2	TRBJ2-2	15	TRBD1	few
TGTGCCATCAGTGAGTCAGGGCTTCGGAATCAGCCCCAGCATTTT	CAISESGLRNQPQHF	TRBV10-3	TRBJ1-5	15	NA	NA
TGTGCCAGCAGCTTGGCCCCATACCACTATGGCTACACCTTC	CASSLAPYHYGYTF	TRBV7-2	TRBJ1-2	14	NA	few
TGTGCCAGCAGTGAAGTAAGGAGATCGGGACGCTATGGCTACACCTTC	CASSEVRRSGRYGYTF	TRBV10-3	TRBJ1-2	16	NA	NA
TGCGCCAGCAGCTGGAAGGGGCGGACCATGAACACTGAAGCTTTCTTT	CASSWKGRTMNTEAFF	TRBV5-1	TRBJ1-1	16	NA	NA